Presented here are 3 T cell receptor beta chains from one specimen sequenced in a study of T cell changes during pregnancy in multiple sclerosis. Profiled with immunoSEQ multiplex PCR; TCRdb holds only in-frame clones, not every one. Among 78,000 or so clones listed, approximately 90% were seen once. The input for sequencing was peripheral blood, taken before pregnancy. The receptors here all came from a female donor with multiple sclerosis, enrolled in a pregnancy study.

This sequence joins TRBV30 and TRBJ1-1; TRBD1 is a possible D gene (6 bases). Germline CDR1 and CDR2: GTSNPN and SVGIG (reference sequence). The CDR3 covers 13 residues. V lost 2 bases and J lost 1, with 8 bases in between. The CDR3 DNA reads TGTGCCTGGAGTATACAGGGGAACACTGAAGCTTTCTTT. Amino acids: CAWSIQGNTEAFF.

The rearrangement links TRBV6-1 to TRBJ1-5; D is possibly TRBD1 (6 bases). V dropped 6 bases and J dropped 3 bases, with 15 bases sitting between them. CDR3 size: 15 residues. Looked up from germline, CDR1 is MNHNS and CDR2 is SASEGT. The CDR3 DNA reads TGTGCCAGCAGGAGTCACAGGGCGCACAATCAGCCCCAGCATTTT. Translating it yields CASRSHRAHNQPQHF.

The V call is TRBV2, the J call TRBJ2-3, with 9 bases identical to TRBD2. CDR1 SNHLY and CDR2 FYNNEI come from the germline V gene. The CDR3 sequence is 16 residues long. Trimming took 7 bases from V and 1 from J; bases not matched to a gene: 9. The CDR3 DNA is TGTGCCAGCATGGGCAGGCCTAGCGGGGGCACAGATACGCAGTATTTT. Translated, it gives CASMGRPSGGTDTQYF. Supplemented by reference TRBV2 and TRBJ2-3, the full variable domain reads EPEVTQTPSHQVTQMGQEVILRCVPISNHLYFYWYRQILGQKVEFLVSFYNNEISEKSEIFDDQFSVERPDGSNFTLKIRSTKLEDSAMYFCASMGRPSGGTDTQYFGPGTRLTVL.